The T cell receptor (beta chain) described here comes from a study of blood T cell repertoires in COVID-19. In the study overall: The United States, Italy and Spain were the sources of the acute and convalescent COVID-19 samples.

Under the authors' procedure: Using reference gene primer amplification, nucleated cell counts were estimated. The protocol was immunoSEQ multiplex PCR, while the TCRdb copy is restricted to in-frame clones and leaves out a portion. The V and J calls and the clone size are those of that table, but D and trimming were determined from the DNA. The table lists some 54,000 clones, 80% to 95% of them singletons. This CDR3 region has 14 residues. Germline V gene sequence: CDR1 SGHTA, CDR2 FQGNSA. V shed 2 bases and J shed 1 base, with 8 bases lying between them. The sequencing input was peripheral blood. This TCR was sampled from a man aged 60-69 years with acute or convalescent COVID-19. The chain recombines TRBV7-2 with TRBJ1-1; D unresolved. The DNA of the CDR3 is TGTGCCAGCAGCTTAATGCCGGGGAACACTGAAGCTTTCTTT. This encodes CASSLMPGNTEAFF.